The 14 T cell receptor beta chains listed next were all sequenced from one sample in a study of tumor and adjacent non-tumor tissue in lung cancer. Three rounds of nested PCR, following a modified ARM-PCR protocol, produced the TCRbeta library. TCRdb re-called the multiplex PCR reads with MiXCR, one entry per CDR3 protein. The sample holds about 200,000 distinct CDR3 sequences; less than 80% are singletons and the top ten take around 27%. RNA was extracted from bulk tissue without any cell sorting. Sequenced sample: lung tumor tissue. The receptors derive from a man aged 55-75 years with non-small cell lung cancer.

On this clonotype itself: Given a much more abundant clone one base away, this may be a read error. The chain recombines TRBV20-1 with TRBJ2-5; D is perhaps TRBD1 or TRBD2 (5 bases each). V was trimmed by 4 bases and J by 3 bases, leaving 15 bases between them. The CDR3 runs to 14 residues. In germline, CDR1 is DFQATT, CDR2 SNEGSKA (reference sequence). CDR3 sequence: CSAITGAGKETQYF. In DNA form, the CDR3 reads TGCAGTGCTATAACCGGGGCCGGAAAAGAGACCCAGTACTTC.

Turning to this clonotype: Since no conserved phenylalanine or tryptophan closes the CDR3, a read error is the likely cause. The rearrangement links TRBV12-5 to TRBJ2-1; D remains unclear. Between the trimmed V and J ends, which lost 5 bases and 3 bases, there was a span of 11 bases. Germline V gene lookup returns CDR1 LGHNT and CDR2 FRNRAP. This CDR3 contains 14 residues. CDR3 residues: CASGPGQNYNEQFL. The CDR3 nucleotides read TGTGCTAGTGGTCCGGGTCAGAACTACAATGAGCAGTTCTTA.

With respect to this clonotype: Just one base apart from a much larger clone, this may be a read error. This chain uses TRBV4-1 with TRBJ2-1, with a possible D match to TRBD2 (6 bases). Per germline, CDR1 MGHRA and CDR2 YSYEKL. Between the trimmed V and J ends, which lost 0 bases and 9 bases, there was a span of 18 bases. The CDR3 has 16 amino acids. CDR3 protein: CASSQERAGGGIEQFF. CDR3 nucleotides: TGCGCCAGCAGCCAAGAAAGAGCGGGCGGTGGTATTGAGCAGTTCTTC.

DNA of the CDR3: TGTGCCAGCAGCGCCCCCGGGACTACCACCGGGGAGCTGTTTTTT. The encoded protein is CASSAPGTTTGELFF. V is TRBV14 and J is TRBJ2-2; TRBD2 matches at 7 bases. The germline V gene encodes CDR1 SGHDN and CDR2 FVKESK. This CDR3 region has 15 residues. V gave up 5 bases and J gave up 4 bases; unmatched junction bases: 7.

A word on this clonotype: An end of the junction differs from the germline gene, which may be a read error. The V call is TRBV4-2, the J call TRBJ2-3; D is tentatively TRBD1 or TRBD2 (5 bases each). From germline, CDR1 is LGHNA and CDR2 YNFKEQ. The CDR3 spans 17 residues. CDR3 residues: CASSPYAGDQGTDTRYF. DNA of the CDR3: TGTGCCAGCAGCCCTTACGCCGGGGACCAGGGCACAGATACGCGGTATTTT.

This clonotype was counted a single time. The rearrangement joins TRBV20-1 to TRBJ2-3; TRBD1 aligns across 7 bases. The length of the CDR3 is 14 residues. Germline lookup yields CDR1 DFQATT and CDR2 SNEGSKA (reference sequence). CDR3 DNA sequence: TGCTGTGTTGCACGGGACAGATCCACAGATACGCAGTATTTT. Protein sequence: CCVARDRSTDTQYF.

Only one count was recorded for this clonotype. An end of the junction differs from the germline gene, which may be a read error. This chain connects TRBV12-3 or TRBV12-4 to TRBJ2-7, with 13 bases matching TRBD2. The CDR3 contains 14 residues. CDR3 nucleotide sequence: TGTGACAGCAGTGGGACTAGCGGGACTTACGAGCAGTACTTC. This gives the protein CDSSGTSGTYEQYF.

Notes on this clonotype: The final CDR3 position lacks the conserved phenylalanine or tryptophan, pointing to a likely read error. The V call is TRBV11-3, the J call TRBJ2-3, with D possibly being TRBD1 (6 bases). This CDR3 region has 16 residues. CDR1 is SGHNT and CDR2 is YENEEA in the germline V gene. The CDR3 loop reads CASSIDRDTGTDTQYY. CDR3 coding DNA: TGTGCCAGCAGCATAGATAGGGACACAGGCACAGATACGCAGTATTAT.

The CDR3 reads CASSLSTGGGRETLYF. The DNA of the CDR3 is TGTGCCAGCAGCTTGTCGACAGGGGGTGGAAGAGAGACCCTCTACTTC. V and J are TRBV11-3 and TRBJ2-5; TRBD1 matches at 9 bases. From germline, CDR1 is SGHNT and CDR2 YENEEA. The CDR3 is made up of 16 amino acids. J gave up 14 bases and V 3 bases, and 19 bases lay outside the gene matches. Looking up the rest from reference TRBV11-3 and TRBJ2-5 gives the full variable domain: EAGVVQSPRYKIIEKKQPVAFWCNPISGHNTLYWYLQNLGQGPELLIRYENEEAVDDSQLPKDRFSAERLKGVDSTLKIQPAELGDSAVYLCASSLSTGGGRETLYFGPGTRLLVL.

On this clonotype: One end of the junction varies from germline; a read error may be responsible. The V gene is TRBV6-6, the J gene TRBJ1-5; D perhaps matches TRBD1 (5 bases). Germline CDR1 reads MNHNY; CDR2 reads SVGAGI (reference sequence). The CDR3 has 14 amino acids. The CDR3 DNA follows: TGTGGCAGCGGTTACGTGGGGGTGGGTCAGCCCCAGCATTTT. Encoded protein: CGSGYVGVGQPQHF.

This clonotype occurred many times. The V call is TRBV20-1, the J call TRBJ2-5, with TRBD1 as a possible D gene (5 bases). The CDR3 contains 12 residues. Germline lookup yields CDR1 DFQATT and CDR2 SNEGSKA (reference sequence). V lost 4 bases, J lost 0 bases, and 6 bases lay in between. CDR3 region: CSATGNQETQYF. The DNA of the CDR3 is TGCAGTGCTACAGGGAACCAAGAGACCCAGTACTTC.

This clonotype is a singleton in its sample. This may stem from a read error, because a much larger clone lies one nucleotide away. This chain links TRBV12-3 or TRBV12-4 with TRBJ2-2, with TRBD1 as a possible D gene (8 bases). V was cut by 9 bases and J by 2 bases, with 25 bases left in between. The CDR3 totals 18 residues. As DNA, the CDR3 is TGTGCCAGTCTTCCAGGGGGCTTGGCGGGAGTAAACACCGGGGAGCTGTTTTTT. Translated, it gives CASLPGGLAGVNTGELFF.

CDR3 sequence: CGTTAGAVGTYEQYF. CDR3 bases: TGCGGTACCACCGCAGGGGCAGTCGGAACCTACGAGCAGTACTTC. The chain has TRBV20-1 and TRBJ2-7; TRBD1 is a possible D gene (6 bases). This CDR3 region has 15 residues. Germline V CDR1 and CDR2: DFQATT, SNEGSKA (reference sequence).

With respect to this clonotype: One junction end disagrees with the germline gene, perhaps due to a read error. This chain uses TRBV20-1 with TRBJ1-1; perhaps TRBD1 as D (6 bases). The CDR3 is made up of 16 amino acids. Germline-derived CDR1 and CDR2 are DFQATT and SNEGSKA (reference sequence). In DNA form, the CDR3 reads TGCAATGCTAGAAGTGATAACAGGGTCAGGGGCACTGAAGCTTTCTTT. Residues: CNARSDNRVRGTEAFF.